This T cell receptor (beta chain) was sequenced during a study of vaccination and CD4 T cells after COVID-19. CD4+ T cells that had been cultured provided DNA sequenced with the Oncomine TCR Beta short-read assay. TCRdb used MiXCR to reprocess the PCR reads, holding one entry per CDR3 protein. Here the sample spans more than 15,000 distinct CDR3 sequences, 40% to 50% being singletons. Sample treatment: approximately nine-day PBMC culture with coronavirus spike peptide pools or control peptides (ViraFEST assay). The trim removed 5 bases at V and 3 bases at J, leaving 10 bases unmatched. The CDR3 length is 18 residues. Germline CDR1 and CDR2: SGHTA and FQGNSA. Of note for this clonotype: The antigen is unknown.

This TCR came from a human donor who had recovered from COVID-19. The V call is TRBV7-2, the J call TRBJ2-3, with TRBD2 matching over 14 bases. The sequencing sample was made of CD4+ T cells from blood, cultured in vitro. The CDR3 protein is CASSLRTSGRSRTDTQYF. CDR3 nucleotide sequence: TGTGCCAGCAGCCTAAGGACTAGCGGGAGGTCGCGGACAGATACGCAGTATTTT.